Shown below are 27 T cell receptor beta chains from a single sample sequenced in a study of T cells in Graves' hyperthyroidism and ophthalmopathy. Regions amplified from RNA transcripts were the TCR beta CDR3 regions. An initial round of RT-PCR targeting the TCR CDR3 relied on the HTBI primer set. TCRdb processed the multiplex PCR reads anew with MiXCR; each CDR3 protein has one entry. Of under 650,000 distinct CDR3 sequences listed, 15% to 20% are singletons. The source material was blood. Source of these receptors: a woman aged 30 to 39 with Graves' hyperthyroidism.

This clonotype was seen only a few times. The CDR3 region is CASSQGLQPQHF. CDR3 sequence (DNA): TGTGCCAGCAGCCAAGGACTTCAGCCCCAGCATTTT. The rearrangement uses TRBV3-1 and TRBJ1-5; no clear D gene. This CDR3 comprises 12 residues. Trimming removed 1 base at V and 6 bases at J, with 4 bases between. The V gene's germline CDR1 is LGHDT and CDR2 YNNKEL (reference sequence).

This clonotype was counted many times. V is TRBV7-2 and J is TRBJ2-1; D possibly corresponds to TRBD2 (5 bases). The CDR3 runs 15 residues. CDR1 and CDR2 from the germline V gene are SGHTA and FQGNSA. V lost 1 base and J 3 bases, leaving 10 bases between the germline ends. This CDR3 reads CASSLDGNNYNEQFF. CDR3 nucleotides: TGTGCCAGCAGCTTAGACGGGAACAACTACAATGAGCAGTTCTTC. Supplemented by reference TRBV7-2 and TRBJ2-1, the full variable domain reads GAGVSQSPSNKVTEKGKDVELRCDPISGHTALYWYRQSLGQGLEFLIYFQGNSAPDKSGLPSDRFSAERTGGSVSTLTIQRTQQEDSAVYLCASSLDGNNYNEQFFGPGTRLTVL.

This clonotype was seen repeatedly, ten times or more. This sequence joins TRBV30 and TRBJ2-2; D remains ambiguous. V gave up 3 bases and J gave up 2 bases, with 10 bases separating them. The CDR3 runs 14 residues. Germline CDR1 reads GTSNPN; CDR2 reads SVGIG (reference sequence). The CDR3 sequence: CAWRAHTNTGELFF. In nucleotides, the CDR3 is TGTGCCTGGAGAGCCCACACCAACACCGGGGAGCTGTTTTTT.

This clonotype was recorded many times. The rearrangement links TRBV20-1 to TRBJ2-3; D is uncertain. The germline CDR1 and CDR2 sequences are DFQATT and SNEGSKA (reference sequence). V was pared by 7 bases and J by 3 bases, with 8 bases between. CDR3 size: 11 residues. Here the CDR3 reads CSGGITDTQYF. Here the CDR3 DNA reads TGCAGTGGTGGGATAACAGATACGCAGTATTTT.

This clonotype was observed at least ten times. The rearrangement links TRBV12-3 or TRBV12-4 to TRBJ2-1, with TRBD2 identical over 7 bases. V lost 3 bases, J lost 4 bases, and 6 bases stayed unmatched. The CDR3 contains 15 residues. The CDR3 DNA reads as TGTGCCAGCAGTTTGGGAGGGGTGGGATACAATGAGCAGTTCTTC. It translates to CASSLGGVGYNEQFF.

In its sample, this clonotype was seen many times. The V call is TRBV6-1, the J call TRBJ2-1; TRBD2 aligns across 10 bases. The CDR3 has 15 amino acids. The germline CDR1 and CDR2 sequences are MNHNS and SASEGT. V lost 5 bases to trimming and J lost 4 bases; unmatched junction nucleotides: 5. CDR3 in DNA: TGTGCCAGCAGTCCCTGGACTAGCGGTTACAATGAGCAGTTCTTC. It yields the protein CASSPWTSGYNEQFF.

This clonotype was counted at least ten times. V usage is TRBV28 and J usage is TRBJ1-5; no definite D call. The CDR3 consists of 14 residues. Trimming removed 3 bases from V and 5 bases from J, with 11 bases in between. Germline V CDR1 and CDR2: MDHEN, SYDVKM. The CDR3 sequence is CASSLRAGYQPQHF. The CDR3, as DNA: TGTGCCAGCAGTTTGAGGGCAGGATATCAGCCCCAGCATTTT.

The rearrangement links TRBV13 to TRBJ2-1, with 8 bases that match TRBD1. CDR1 is PRHDT, CDR2 FYEKMQ, per germline (reference sequence). Trimming at V came to 2 bases and at J to 2 bases, leaving 2 bases not matched to a gene. The CDR3 is 15 amino acids. In nucleotides, the CDR3 is TGTGCCAGCAGCTTATCACAGGGGGCCTACAATGAGCAGTTCTTC. Translation: CASSLSQGAYNEQFF. Combining the CDR3 with reference TRBV13 and TRBJ2-1 gives the whole variable domain AAGVIQSPRHLIKEKRETATLKCYPIPRHDTVYWYQQGPGQDPQFLISFYEKMQSDKGSIPDRFSAQQFSDYHSELNMSSLELGDSALYFCASSLSQGAYNEQFFGPGTRLTVL.

The chain carries TRBV14 and TRBJ2-3; the match to TRBD1 covers 7 bases. Germline V gene data show CDR1 as SGHDN and CDR2 as FVKESK. J lost 8 bases, V lost 0 bases, and 11 bases had no gene match. The length of the CDR3 is 16 residues. The CDR3 nucleotides are TGTGCCAGCAGCCAAGACCCAACGGGACAGAAACGTACGCAGTATTTT. Its protein product is CASSQDPTGQKRTQYF.

Only a few counts were recorded for this clonotype. J is TRBJ1-1 and V is TRBV9; no clear D gene. CDR3 size: 12 residues. Germline V CDR1 and CDR2: SGDLS, YYNGEE. Trimming pared 3 bases from V and 7 bases from J, leaving 10 bases between. CDR3 in DNA: TGTGCCAGCAGCGCCGACGGACTTGAAGCTTTCTTT. Its translation: CASSADGLEAFF. Complete variable domain (other parts from reference TRBV9 and TRBJ1-1): DSGVTQTPKHLITATGQRVTLRCSPRSGDLSVYWYQQSLDQGLQFLIQYYNGEERAKGNILERFSAQQFPDLHSELNLSSLELGDSALYFCASSADGLEAFFGQGTRLTVV.

The gene calls are TRBV20-1 and TRBJ1-2; D may be TRBD1 (6 bases). Germline lookup yields CDR1 DFQATT and CDR2 SNEGSKA (reference sequence). The CDR3 runs 13 residues. V gave up 1 base and J gave up 8 bases, with 14 bases separating them. DNA for the CDR3: TGCAGTGCTAGAGTAGCGACAGGCGGGGGCTACACCTTC. It specifies CSARVATGGGYTF.

Turning to this clonotype: A read error may explain this, as a much larger clone is one base away. This chain connects TRBV25-1 to TRBJ2-5; tentatively, D is TRBD2 (6 bases). This CDR3 has 13 residues. The V gene lost 3 bases and the J gene lost 2 bases, with 7 bases spanning the gap. Germline loops: CDR1 MGHDK, CDR2 SYGVNS. The CDR3 sequence: CASSEDYQETQYF. For the CDR3, the DNA is TGTGCCAGCAGTGAGGACTATCAAGAGACCCAGTACTTC. Drawing the rest from reference TRBV25-1 and TRBJ2-5, the complete variable domain is EADIYQTPRYLVIGTGKKITLECSQTMGHDKMYWYQQDPGMELHLIHYSYGVNSTEKGDLSSESTVSRIRTEHFPLTLESARPSHTSQYLCASSEDYQETQYFGPGTRLLVL.

This clonotype has a handful of counts. V gene TRBV9 combines with J gene TRBJ2-7; either TRBD1 or TRBD2 may fit D (5 bases each). Trimming took 3 bases from V and 3 from J, leaving 13 bases between them. The germline V gene encodes CDR1 SGDLS and CDR2 YYNGEE. The CDR3 spans 14 residues. The CDR3 DNA sequence: TGTGCCAGCAGCGCCGGGGCAGGGCACTACGAGCAGTACTTC. Amino acid sequence: CASSAGAGHYEQYF. Full variable domain (rest looked up from reference TRBV9 and TRBJ2-7): DSGVTQTPKHLITATGQRVTLRCSPRSGDLSVYWYQQSLDQGLQFLIQYYNGEERAKGNILERFSAQQFPDLHSELNLSSLELGDSALYFCASSAGAGHYEQYFGPGTRLTVT.

J is TRBJ2-1 and V is TRBV19; D is unclear. Trimming left V 3 bases short and J 6 bases short, with 12 bases between. The CDR3 extends over 14 amino acids. In germline, CDR1 is LNHDA, CDR2 SQIVND (reference sequence). The DNA of the CDR3 is TGTGCCAGTAGTATTCGGCTAGGTGTCAATGAGCAGTTCTTC. Its protein is CASSIRLGVNEQFF.

This clonotype was seen at least ten times. This chain connects TRBV7-2 to TRBJ2-1; 8 nucleotides line up with TRBD2. The V gene end was trimmed by 5 bases and the J gene end by 10 bases; junction bases not matched to a gene: 13. Germline CDR1 SGHTA, CDR2 FQGNSA. The CDR3 has 15 amino acids. The CDR3 loop reads CASSPLGAGVGEQFF. In DNA, the CDR3 is TGTGCCAGCAGCCCGCTTGGAGCGGGAGTTGGCGAGCAGTTCTTC.

This chain links TRBV27 with TRBJ2-5; no clear D gene. This CDR3 has 14 residues. Germline CDR1 is MNHEY and CDR2 is SMNVEV (reference sequence). This CDR3 is CPPADGDDQETQYF. CDR3 DNA: TGTCCGCCAGCAGATGGGGATGACCAAGAGACCCAGTACTTC.

This clonotype appeared many times. The chain couples TRBV10-3 to TRBJ2-1; 12 bases agree with TRBD2. This CDR3 spans 15 amino acids. The V gene's germline CDR1 is ENHRY and CDR2 SYGVKD. V shed 6 bases and J 10 bases; nucleotides not matched to a gene: 10. The CDR3 loop reads CAIRGALAGGGEQFF. In DNA, the CDR3 is TGTGCCATCAGGGGGGCACTAGCGGGAGGAGGAGAGCAGTTCTTC.

This clonotype has ten or more counts. This sequence joins TRBV20-1 and TRBJ2-5; 7 positions match TRBD2. J lost 0 bases, V lost 0 bases, and 4 bases had no gene match. CDR3 length: 15 amino acids. CDR1 and CDR2 from the germline V gene are DFQATT and SNEGSKA (reference sequence). The CDR3 coding sequence is TGCAGTGCTAGAGATCCAGCGGGGTACCAAGAGACCCAGTACTTC. Protein product: CSARDPAGYQETQYF.

In this sample, this clonotype turned up many times. This rearrangement joins TRBV28 to TRBJ2-7, with TRBD2 as a possible D gene (5 bases). The CDR3 runs 15 residues. Trimming took 6 bases from V and 7 from J, leaving 22 bases between them. CDR1 is MDHEN, CDR2 SYDVKM, per germline. CDR3 coding DNA: TGTGCCAGCAGCCCCCCGACTTCTTATAGGAGGGAGCAGTACTTC. It translates to CASSPPTSYRREQYF.

This clonotype has a count of ten or more. V and J are TRBV12-5 and TRBJ2-5; D may be TRBD2 (6 bases). V shed 4 bases and J shed 2 bases, with 14 bases lying between them. The germline gives CDR1 LGHNT, CDR2 FRNRAP. The CDR3 is 15 amino acids. DNA for the CDR3: TGTGCTAGTGGTTGGGGCCGCGGGGCTCAAGAGACCCAGTACTTC. Translation: CASGWGRGAQETQYF. Combining the CDR3 with reference TRBV12-5 and TRBJ2-5 gives the whole variable domain DARVTQTPRHKVTEMGQEVTMRCQPILGHNTVFWYRQTMMQGLELLAYFRNRAPLDDSGMPKDRFSAEMPDATLATLKIQPSEPRDSAVYFCASGWGRGAQETQYFGPGTRLLVL.

Many counts were recorded for this clonotype. This rearrangement joins TRBV7-2 to TRBJ2-3; TRBD1 aligns across 7 bases. The CDR3 covers 16 residues. The germline CDR1 and CDR2 sequences are SGHTA and FQGNSA. Trimming took 5 bases from V and 5 from J; bases not matched to a gene: 13. The CDR3 DNA follows: TGTGCCAGCAGCCCACCGGGGACAGAGTTTATAGATACGCAGTATTTT. This gives the protein CASSPPGTEFIDTQYF. The variable domain in full, completed from reference TRBV7-2 and TRBJ2-3, reads GAGVSQSPSNKVTEKGKDVELRCDPISGHTALYWYRQSLGQGLEFLIYFQGNSAPDKSGLPSDRFSAERTGGSVSTLTIQRTQQEDSAVYLCASSPPGTEFIDTQYFGPGTRLTVL.

This chain links TRBV2 with TRBJ2-7; TRBD2 matches at 7 bases. Germline V CDR1 and CDR2: SNHLY, FYNNEI. V lost 7 bases, J lost 6 bases, and 15 bases stayed unmatched. The CDR3 covers 15 residues. CDR3 loop: CASNTNWAGELEQYF. CDR3 nucleotide sequence: TGTGCCAGCAATACCAATTGGGCGGGAGAACTCGAGCAGTACTTC.

V is TRBV18 and J is TRBJ1-1, with D possibly matching TRBD1 (6 bases). Trimming removed 4 bases from V and 2 bases from J, with 11 bases in between. This CDR3 spans 14 amino acids. Germline V lookup: CDR1 KGHSH, CDR2 LQKENI. CDR3 region: CASSLDRSNTEAFF. CDR3 DNA sequence: TGTGCCAGCTCACTCGACAGGTCTAACACTGAAGCTTTCTTT.

This clonotype was seen ten or more times. V gene TRBV27 combines with J gene TRBJ2-7; the match to TRBD1 covers 7 bases. V lost 5 bases and J lost 3; bases outside the gene matches: 4. The CDR3 runs 13 residues. CDR1 MNHEY and CDR2 SMNVEV come from the germline V gene (reference sequence). CDR3 in DNA: TGTGCCAGCAGTAGTCAGGGGGTCTACGAGCAGTACTTC. This gives the protein CASSSQGVYEQYF.

V gene TRBV5-1 combines with J gene TRBJ2-5; 8 bases align to TRBD2. Germline CDR1 is SGHRS and CDR2 is YFSETQ. This CDR3 is built from 15 residues. Germline trimming cut 0 bases from V and 5 bases from J; bases unmatched to any gene: 6. The CDR3: CASSLEIAGLETQYF. The CDR3, as DNA: TGCGCCAGCAGCTTGGAGATAGCGGGACTGGAGACCCAGTACTTC.

CDR3 residues: CAWSRDRSTGELFF. In DNA form, the CDR3 reads TGTGCCTGGAGTCGTGACAGGTCCACCGGGGAGCTGTTTTTT. The chain is built from TRBV30 and TRBJ2-2, with D possibly TRBD1 on 6 matching bases. The germline V gene encodes CDR1 GTSNPN and CDR2 SVGIG (reference sequence). Trimming pared 2 bases from V and 4 bases from J, leaving 11 bases between. CDR3 length equals 14 residues.

This clonotype was observed many times. This chain uses TRBV28 with TRBJ2-3; D is perhaps TRBD1 or TRBD2 (5 bases each). CDR1 is MDHEN and CDR2 is SYDVKM in the germline V gene. Trimming took 5 bases from V and 6 from J, leaving 18 bases between them. CDR3 length: 15 residues. The CDR3 here is CASSGLGVKVDTQYF. The CDR3 DNA reads TGTGCCAGCAGTGGGCTGGGGGTTAAGGTGGATACGCAGTATTTT.